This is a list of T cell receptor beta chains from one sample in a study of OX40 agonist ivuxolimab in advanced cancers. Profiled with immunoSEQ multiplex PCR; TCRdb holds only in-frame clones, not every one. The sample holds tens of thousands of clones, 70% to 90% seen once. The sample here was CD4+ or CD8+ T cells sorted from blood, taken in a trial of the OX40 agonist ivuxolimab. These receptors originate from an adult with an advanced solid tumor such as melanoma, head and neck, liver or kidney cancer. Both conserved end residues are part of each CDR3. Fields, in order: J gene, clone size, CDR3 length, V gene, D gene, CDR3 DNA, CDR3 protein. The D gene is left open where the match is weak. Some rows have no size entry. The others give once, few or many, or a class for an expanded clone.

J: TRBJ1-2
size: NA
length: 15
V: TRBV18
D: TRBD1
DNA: TGTGCCAGCTCACCACAAGGAACAGGGGGCTATGGCTACACCTTC
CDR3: CASSPQGTGGYGYTF

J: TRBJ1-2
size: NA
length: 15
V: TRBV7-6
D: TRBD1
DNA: TGTGCCAGCAGCCTGGGACAGGGTATAACCTATGGCTACACCTTC
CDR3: CASSLGQGITYGYTF

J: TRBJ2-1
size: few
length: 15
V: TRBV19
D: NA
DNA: TGTGCCAGTACCGAATTCCCCCACACGGGCAATGAGCAGTTCTTC
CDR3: CASTEFPHTGNEQFF

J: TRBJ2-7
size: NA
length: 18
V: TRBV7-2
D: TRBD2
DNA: TGTGCCAGCAGCTTAGCGACCCCTAGCGGGGGTTCCACCTACGAGCAGTACTTC
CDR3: CASSLATPSGGSTYEQYF

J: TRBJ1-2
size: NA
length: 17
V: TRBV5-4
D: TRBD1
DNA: TGTGCCAGCAGCCCGACCCCGGGACAGGGGTTAGCATATGGCTACACCTTC
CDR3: CASSPTPGQGLAYGYTF

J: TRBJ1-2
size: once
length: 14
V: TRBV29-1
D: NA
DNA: TGCAGCGTTGACCCGGGTTGGGGGTCCTATGGCTACACCTTC
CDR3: CSVDPGWGSYGYTF

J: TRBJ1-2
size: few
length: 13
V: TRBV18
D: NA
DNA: TGTGCCAGCTCAGGTTCAGAATCCCATGGCTACACCTTC
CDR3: CASSGSESHGYTF

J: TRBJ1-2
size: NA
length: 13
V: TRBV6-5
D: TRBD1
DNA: TGTGCCAGCAGTTACTCGGGACAGAACGGCTACACCTTC
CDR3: CASSYSGQNGYTF

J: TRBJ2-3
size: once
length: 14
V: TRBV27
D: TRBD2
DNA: TGTGCCAGCAGCCTAGCGGAGACACCAGATACGCAGTATTTT
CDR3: CASSLAETPDTQYF

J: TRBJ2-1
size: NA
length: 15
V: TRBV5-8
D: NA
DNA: TGTGCCAGCAGCTTGGGACAGGTCTCCTACAATGAGCAGTTCTTC
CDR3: CASSLGQVSYNEQFF

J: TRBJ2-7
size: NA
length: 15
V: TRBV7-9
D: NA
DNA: TGTGCCAGCAGCTTAGCGGGCAGGTTCTTGTACGAGCAGTACTTC
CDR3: CASSLAGRFLYEQYF

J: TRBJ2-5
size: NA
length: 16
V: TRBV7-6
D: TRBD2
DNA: TGTGCCAGCAGCTTTACTAGCGGGGGGGCATCAGAGACCCAGTACTTC
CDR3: CASSFTSGGASETQYF

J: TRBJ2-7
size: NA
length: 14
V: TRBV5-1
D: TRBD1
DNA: TGCGCCAGCAGCGAGACAGGGTTATACTACGAGCAGTACTTC
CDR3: CASSETGLYYEQYF

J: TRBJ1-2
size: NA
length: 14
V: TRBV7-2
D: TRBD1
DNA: TGTGCCAGCAGGAAACCACAGGGGTCAAATGGCTACACCTTC
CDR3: CASRKPQGSNGYTF

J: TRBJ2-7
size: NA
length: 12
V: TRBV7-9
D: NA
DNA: TGTGCCAGCAGGGAAGATAGGCCTGAGCAGTACTTC
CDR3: CASREDRPEQYF

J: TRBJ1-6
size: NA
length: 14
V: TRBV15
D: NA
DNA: TGTGCCACCAGCGGAACTCCGAAGGGTTCACCCCTCCACTTT
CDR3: CATSGTPKGSPLHF

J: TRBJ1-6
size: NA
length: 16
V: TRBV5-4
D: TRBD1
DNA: TGCGCCAGCAGCCAAGAACCACAGGGGGCTAATTCACCCCTCCACTTT
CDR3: CASSQEPQGANSPLHF

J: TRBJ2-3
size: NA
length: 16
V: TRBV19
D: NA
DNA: TGTGCCAGTAGATCATTTAGCGTACAAGCCACAGATACGCAGTATTTT
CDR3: CASRSFSVQATDTQYF

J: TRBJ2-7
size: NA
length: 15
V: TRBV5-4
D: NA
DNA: TGTGCCAGCAGACCGGGGCTGGGGGAATCCTACGAGCAGTACTTC
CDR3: CASRPGLGESYEQYF

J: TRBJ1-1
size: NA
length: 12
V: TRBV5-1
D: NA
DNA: TGCGCCAGCAGCCTGGGCAGGAGCAAAGCTTTCTTT
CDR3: CASSLGRSKAFF

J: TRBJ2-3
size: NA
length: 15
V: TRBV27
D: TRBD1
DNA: TGTGCCAGCAGTCCGTGGACAGGCCGCACAGATACGCAGTATTTT
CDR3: CASSPWTGRTDTQYF

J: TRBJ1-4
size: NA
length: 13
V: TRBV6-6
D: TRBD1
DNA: TGTGCCAGCCGGGACAGGGTGGTAGAAAAACTGTTTTTT
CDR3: CASRDRVVEKLFF

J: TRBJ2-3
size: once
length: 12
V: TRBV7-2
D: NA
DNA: TGTGCCAGCAGCTCCCGGTTGGATACGCAGTATTTT
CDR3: CASSSRLDTQYF

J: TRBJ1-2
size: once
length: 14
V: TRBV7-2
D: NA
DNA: TGTGCCAGCAGCCTGACAGTTCCGAACTATGGCTACACCTTC
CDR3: CASSLTVPNYGYTF

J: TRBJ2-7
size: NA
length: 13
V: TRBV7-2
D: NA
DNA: TGTGCCAGCAGCTCCACAGAGAACTACGAGCAGTACTTC
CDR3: CASSSTENYEQYF

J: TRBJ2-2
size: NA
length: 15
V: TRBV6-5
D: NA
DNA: TGTGCCGCCTCCCCGGGGGGCAGCTACACCGGGGAGCTGTTTTTT
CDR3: CAASPGGSYTGELFF

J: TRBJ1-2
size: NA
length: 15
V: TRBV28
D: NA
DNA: TGTGCCAGCACCCAAGGCCGGGGACTCCGTTATGGCTACACCTTC
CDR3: CASTQGRGLRYGYTF

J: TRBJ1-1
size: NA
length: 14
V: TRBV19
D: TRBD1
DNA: TGTGCCAGTAGTTTGACAGGGGGCCACACTGAAGCTTTCTTT
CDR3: CASSLTGGHTEAFF

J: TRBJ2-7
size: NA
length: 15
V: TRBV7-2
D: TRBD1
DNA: TGTGCCAGCAGCTTACAGACAGGGGGCACCTACGAGCAGTACTTC
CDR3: CASSLQTGGTYEQYF

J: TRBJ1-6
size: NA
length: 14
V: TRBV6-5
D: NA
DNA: TGTGCCAGCAGTTACTCACGACGGAATTCACCCCTCCACTTT
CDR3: CASSYSRRNSPLHF

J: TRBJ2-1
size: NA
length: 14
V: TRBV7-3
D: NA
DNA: TGTGCCAGCAGCTTTCATGGAGGGTGGAATGAGCAGTTCTTC
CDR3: CASSFHGGWNEQFF

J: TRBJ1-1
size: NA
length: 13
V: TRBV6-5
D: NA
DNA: TGTGCCAGCATTGCAAGGGGATGGAGTGAAGCTTTCTTT
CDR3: CASIARGWSEAFF

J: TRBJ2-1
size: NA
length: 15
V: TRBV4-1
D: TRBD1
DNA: TGCGCCAGCAGCCAAGGTGACAGGGACTACAATGAGCAGTTCTTC
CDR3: CASSQGDRDYNEQFF

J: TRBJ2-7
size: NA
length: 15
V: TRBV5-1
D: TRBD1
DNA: TGCGCCAGCAGCTTCTCGGGACAGGAGGCCCACGAGCAGTACTTC
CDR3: CASSFSGQEAHEQYF

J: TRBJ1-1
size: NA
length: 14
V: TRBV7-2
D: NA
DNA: TGTGCCAGCAGCTTCTACGGGAGGGGCACTGAAGCTTTCTTT
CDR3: CASSFYGRGTEAFF

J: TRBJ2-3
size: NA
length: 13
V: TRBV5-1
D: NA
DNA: TGCGCCAGCAGCTCGATAGTCACAGATACGCAGTATTTT
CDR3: CASSSIVTDTQYF

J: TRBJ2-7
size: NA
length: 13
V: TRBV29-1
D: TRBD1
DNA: TGCAGCGTCACCCCGGGACAGGGATACGAGCAGTACTTC
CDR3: CSVTPGQGYEQYF

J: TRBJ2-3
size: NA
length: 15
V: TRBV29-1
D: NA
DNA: TGCAGCGTGCCGCAAGGGGCTAGCTACGCAGATACGCAGTATTTT
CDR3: CSVPQGASYADTQYF

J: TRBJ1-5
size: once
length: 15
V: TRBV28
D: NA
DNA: TGTGCCAGCAGTAGCCCGGGGACGGCCAATCAGCCCCAGCATTTT
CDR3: CASSSPGTANQPQHF

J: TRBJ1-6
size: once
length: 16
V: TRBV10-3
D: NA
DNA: TGTGCCATCAGTGAAGGTGGGGCGGCCTATAATTCACCCCTCCACTTT
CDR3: CAISEGGAAYNSPLHF

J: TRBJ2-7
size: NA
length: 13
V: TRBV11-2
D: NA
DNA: TGTGCCAGCACGCCGAGTCCCCGGGGGGAGCAGTACTTC
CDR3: CASTPSPRGEQYF

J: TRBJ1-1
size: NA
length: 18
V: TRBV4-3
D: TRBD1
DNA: TGCGCCAGCAGCCAGGAACGTATAACCAGGGGGGCGGGCACTGAAGCTTTCTTT
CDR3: CASSQERITRGAGTEAFF

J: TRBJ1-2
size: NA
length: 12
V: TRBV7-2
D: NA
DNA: TGTGCCAGCAGCACCGAATCACATGGCTACACCTTC
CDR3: CASSTESHGYTF

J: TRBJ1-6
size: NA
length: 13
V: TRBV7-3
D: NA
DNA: TGTGCCAGCAGCTTAACGTCCGATTCACCCCTCCACTTT
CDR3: CASSLTSDSPLHF

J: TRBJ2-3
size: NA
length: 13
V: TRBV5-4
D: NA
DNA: TGTGCCAGCAGCCCGGGCAGCGCAGATACGCAGTATTTT
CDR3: CASSPGSADTQYF

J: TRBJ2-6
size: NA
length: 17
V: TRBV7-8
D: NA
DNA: TGTGCCAGCAGCTTAGTGCCCACTCCGCTAGAGGCCAACGTCCTGACTTTC
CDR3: CASSLVPTPLEANVLTF

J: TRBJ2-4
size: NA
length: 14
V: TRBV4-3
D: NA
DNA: TGCGCCAGCAGCTACCAAACAAAGGGGAACATTCAGTACTTC
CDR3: CASSYQTKGNIQYF

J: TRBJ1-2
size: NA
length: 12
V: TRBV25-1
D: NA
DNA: TGTGCCAGCAGTGAAGGGAGCTATGGCTACACCTTC
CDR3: CASSEGSYGYTF

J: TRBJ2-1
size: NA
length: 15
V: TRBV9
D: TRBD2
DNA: TGTGCCAGCAGCCCCCGGGAGGGAGGTGTCGATGAGCAGTTCTTC
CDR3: CASSPREGGVDEQFF

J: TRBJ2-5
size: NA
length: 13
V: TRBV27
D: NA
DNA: TGTGCCAGCAGTTTGAGGCAGGGAGAGACCCAGTACTTC
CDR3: CASSLRQGETQYF

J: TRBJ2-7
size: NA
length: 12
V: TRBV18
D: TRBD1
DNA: TGTGCCAGCTCGTCGGACAGGGGAGGGCAGTACTTC
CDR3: CASSSDRGGQYF

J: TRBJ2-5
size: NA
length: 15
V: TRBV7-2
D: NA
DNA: TGTGCCAGCACCAAGCTCGGGGGGCAGGGAGAGACCCAGTACTTC
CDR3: CASTKLGGQGETQYF

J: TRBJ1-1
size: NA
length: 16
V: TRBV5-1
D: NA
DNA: TGCGCCAGCAGCTTGGGGGGCAGGTCAACCGGGACTGAAGCTTTCTTT
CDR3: CASSLGGRSTGTEAFF

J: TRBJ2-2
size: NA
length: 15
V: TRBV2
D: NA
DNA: TGTGCCAGCAGTGCCCTTAAGGGGGGTACCGGGGAGCTGTTTTTT
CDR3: CASSALKGGTGELFF

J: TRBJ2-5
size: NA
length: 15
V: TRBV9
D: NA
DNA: TGTGCCAGCAGCGTAGGGGCAGCCTTCCAAGAGACCCAGTACTTC
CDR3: CASSVGAAFQETQYF

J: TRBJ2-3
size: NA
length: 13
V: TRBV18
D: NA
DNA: TGTGCCAGCTCACCCCCGGGGATCGATACGCAGTATTTT
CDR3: CASSPPGIDTQYF

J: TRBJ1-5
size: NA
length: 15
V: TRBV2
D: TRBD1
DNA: TGTGCCAGCAGGGGGACAGGGGGCTTCAATCAGCCCCAGCATTTT
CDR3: CASRGTGGFNQPQHF